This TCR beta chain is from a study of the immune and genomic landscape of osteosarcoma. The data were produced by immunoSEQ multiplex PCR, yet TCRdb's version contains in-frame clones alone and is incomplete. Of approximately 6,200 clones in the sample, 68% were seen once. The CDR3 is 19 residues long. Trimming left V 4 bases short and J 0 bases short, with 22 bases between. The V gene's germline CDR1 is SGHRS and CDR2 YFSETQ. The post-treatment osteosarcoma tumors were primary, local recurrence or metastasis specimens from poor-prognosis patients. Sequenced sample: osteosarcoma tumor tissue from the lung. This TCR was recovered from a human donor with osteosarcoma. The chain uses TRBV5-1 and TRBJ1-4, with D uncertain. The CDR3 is CASSPLRQTYPSTNEKLFF. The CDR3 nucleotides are TGCGCCAGCAGCCCCTTACGGCAGACCTACCCCTCAACTAATGAAAAACTGTTTTTT.